This TCR beta chain was sequenced during a study of blood T cell repertoires in COVID-19. Turning to the study itself: Samples taken during acute and convalescent COVID-19 were collected in the United States, Italy and Spain. The cDNA or gDNA used as material had been derived from T cells, B-cell-depleted T cells, or PBMCs.

Looked up from germline, CDR1 is LNHNV and CDR2 is YYDKDF (reference sequence). This CDR3 has 13 amino acids. V was clipped by 1 base and J by 1 base, with 4 bases between them. As processed by the authors: The authors estimated nucleated cell counts from reference gene primer amplification. The data were produced by immunoSEQ multiplex PCR, yet TCRdb's version contains in-frame clones alone and is incomplete. V and J calls and clone size follow that table, whereas D and trimming were derived from the DNA. The sample holds about 170,000 clones; around 82% are singletons and the top ten take roughly 6.4%.

This TCR was sampled from a woman between 40 and 50 years old with COVID-19, enrolled during active disease. This chain uses TRBV15 with TRBJ2-5, with D unclear. Sequences were obtained from peripheral blood. The CDR3 spells CATSRAGQETQYF. The CDR3 DNA follows: TGTGCCACCAGCAGAGCAGGCCAAGAGACCCAGTACTTC.